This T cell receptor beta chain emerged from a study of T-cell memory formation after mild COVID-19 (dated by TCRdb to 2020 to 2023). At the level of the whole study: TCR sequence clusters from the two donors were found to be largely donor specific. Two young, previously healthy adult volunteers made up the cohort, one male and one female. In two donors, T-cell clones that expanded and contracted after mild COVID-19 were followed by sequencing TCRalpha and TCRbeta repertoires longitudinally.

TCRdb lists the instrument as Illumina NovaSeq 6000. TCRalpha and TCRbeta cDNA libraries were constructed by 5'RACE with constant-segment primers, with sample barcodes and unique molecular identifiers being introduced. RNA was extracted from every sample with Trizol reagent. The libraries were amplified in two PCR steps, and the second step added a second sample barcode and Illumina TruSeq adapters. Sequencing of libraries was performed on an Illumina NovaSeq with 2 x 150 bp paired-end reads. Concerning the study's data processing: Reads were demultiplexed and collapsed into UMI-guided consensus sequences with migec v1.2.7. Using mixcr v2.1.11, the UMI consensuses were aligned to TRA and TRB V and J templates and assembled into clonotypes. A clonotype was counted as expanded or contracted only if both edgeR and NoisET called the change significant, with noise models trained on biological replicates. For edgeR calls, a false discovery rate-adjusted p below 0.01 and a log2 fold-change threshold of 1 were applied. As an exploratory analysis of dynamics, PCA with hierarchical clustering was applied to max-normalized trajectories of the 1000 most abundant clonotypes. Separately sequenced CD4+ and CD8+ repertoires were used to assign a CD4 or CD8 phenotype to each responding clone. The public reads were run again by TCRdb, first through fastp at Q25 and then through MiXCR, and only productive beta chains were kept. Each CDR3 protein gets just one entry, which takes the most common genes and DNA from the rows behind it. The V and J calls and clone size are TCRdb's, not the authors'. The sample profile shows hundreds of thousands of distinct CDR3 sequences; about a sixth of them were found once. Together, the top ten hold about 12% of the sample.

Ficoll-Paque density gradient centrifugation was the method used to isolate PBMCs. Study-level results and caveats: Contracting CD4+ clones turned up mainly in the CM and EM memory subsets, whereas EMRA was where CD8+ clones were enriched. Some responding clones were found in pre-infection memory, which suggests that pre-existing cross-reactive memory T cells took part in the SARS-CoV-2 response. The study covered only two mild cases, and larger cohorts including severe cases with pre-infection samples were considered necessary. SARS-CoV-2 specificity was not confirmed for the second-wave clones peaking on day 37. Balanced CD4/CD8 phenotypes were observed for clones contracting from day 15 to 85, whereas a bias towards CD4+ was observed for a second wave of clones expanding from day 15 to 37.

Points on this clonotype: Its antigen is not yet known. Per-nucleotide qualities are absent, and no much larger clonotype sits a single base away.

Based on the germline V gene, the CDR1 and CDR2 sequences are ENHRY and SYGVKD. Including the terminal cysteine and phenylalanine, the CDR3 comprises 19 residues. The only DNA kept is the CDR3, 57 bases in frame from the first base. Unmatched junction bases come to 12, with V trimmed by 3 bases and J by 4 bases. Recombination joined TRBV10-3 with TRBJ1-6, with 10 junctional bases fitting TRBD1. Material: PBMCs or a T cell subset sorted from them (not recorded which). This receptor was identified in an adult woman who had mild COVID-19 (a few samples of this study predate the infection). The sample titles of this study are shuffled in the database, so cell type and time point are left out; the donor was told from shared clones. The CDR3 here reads CAISDTRDRGGLYNSPLHF. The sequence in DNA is TGTGCCATCAGTGACACCCGGGACAGGGGAGGGCTATATAATTCACCCCTCCACTTT.